This record looks at one T cell receptor (beta chain) sequence and its context. The entry originates in a study of blood T cell repertoires in COVID-19. Study in general: The United States, Italy and Spain provided the acute and convalescent COVID-19 samples. Nucleic acid was either cDNA or gDNA, and it came from T cells, B-cell-depleted T cells, or PBMCs.

Original analysis: By means of reference gene primer amplification, nucleated cell counts were estimated. TCRdb's table, derived via immunoSEQ multiplex PCR, lists solely in-frame clones and lacks some. D and trimming were read from the DNA, whereas the V and J calls and clone size are those reported in that table. The sample shows over 35,000 clones, about 88% of them seen only once. CDR1 and CDR2 (germline): SGHDN, FVKESK. CDR3 length equals 14 residues. The V and J ends lost 4 bases and 4 bases respectively, with 13 bases between them. The rearrangement links TRBV14 to TRBJ1-1; no clear D. The sample was peripheral blood. The sequence came from a human donor in a cohort sampled during active COVID-19. The CDR3, as DNA: TGTGCCAGCAGCCCGACTTGGGTAGGCACTGAAGCTTTCTTT. Its translation is CASSPTWVGTEAFF.